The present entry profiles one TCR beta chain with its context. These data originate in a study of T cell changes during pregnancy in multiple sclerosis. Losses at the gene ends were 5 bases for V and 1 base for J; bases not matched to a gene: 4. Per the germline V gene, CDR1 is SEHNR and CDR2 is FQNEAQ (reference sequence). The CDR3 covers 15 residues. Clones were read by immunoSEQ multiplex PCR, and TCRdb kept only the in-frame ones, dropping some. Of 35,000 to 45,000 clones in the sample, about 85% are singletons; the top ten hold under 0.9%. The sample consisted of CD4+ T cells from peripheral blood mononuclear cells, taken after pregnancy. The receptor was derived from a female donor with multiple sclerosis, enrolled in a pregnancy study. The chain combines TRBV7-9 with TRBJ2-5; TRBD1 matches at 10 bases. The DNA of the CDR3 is TGTGCCAGCAGCCCCTGGACAGGGGGCCAAGAGACCCAGTACTTC. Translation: CASSPWTGGQETQYF.